This T cell receptor (beta chain) emerged from a study of response to subunit inactivated influenza vaccine. Via MiXCR, TCRdb re-called the RT-PCR reads, giving one row per CDR3 protein. The sample records some 300,000 distinct CDR3 sequences, 22% being singletons. CDR1 MNHEY and CDR2 SMNVEV come from the germline V gene (reference sequence). CDR3 length: 11 amino acids. Trimming took 10 bases from V and 7 from J, leaving 10 bases between them. This TCR derives from a man in his fifties or sixties who received an inactivated influenza vaccine. The sample in question was PBMCs from blood, obtained approximately 20 months after vaccination. The chain is built from TRBV27 and TRBJ2-2; D is unresolved. The CDR3 DNA follows: TGTGCCATCGCCAGAAGCGGGGAGCTGTTTTTT. This translates into CAIARSGELFF.